Following are 21 T cell receptor beta chains from one sample sequenced in a study of molecular identifiers for immune sequencing clone quantification. A single record per CDR3 protein comes from TCRdb applying MiXCR to the PCR reads. Among over 60,000 distinct CDR3 sequences listed, around 19% were seen once. Sequencing was done on a sample of naive CD8+ T cells from blood, with Jurkat cell RNA spiked in. Subset defined: FACS-sorted CD8+CD4-CCR7+CD45RA+ naive T cells. All receptors derive from a human donor in good health. Some libraries in this study had Jurkat cell RNA spiked in.

This clonotype was found many times. V gene TRBV11-2 combines with J gene TRBJ1-1, with D possibly matching TRBD1 (5 bases). Germline CDR1 SGHAT, CDR2 FQNNGV. V lost 5 bases and J lost 1, with 17 bases in between. The CDR3 has 16 amino acids. CDR3 bases: TGTGCCAGCAGCCCCAAAGTGGGGGGGAAGAACACTGAAGCTTTCTTT. Its protein is CASSPKVGGKNTEAFF.

The V call is TRBV30, the J call TRBJ1-5, with a tentative D call TRBD1 (5 bases). V was trimmed by 0 bases and J by 9 bases, leaving 18 bases between them. The CDR3 has 15 residues. The V gene's germline CDR1 is GTSNPN and CDR2 SVGIG (reference sequence). In DNA, the CDR3 is TGTGCCTGGAGTGTAACGGCAGGGCGAATGAGGCCCCAGCATTTT. Translation: CAWSVTAGRMRPQHF.

With regard to this clonotype: One base away lies a much larger clone, so this may be a sequencing read error. This rearrangement joins TRBV27 to TRBJ2-7; no clear D gene. V gave up 4 bases and J gave up 7 bases, with 14 bases separating them. The V gene's germline CDR1 is MNHEY and CDR2 SMNVEV (reference sequence). CDR3 length equals 13 residues. This CDR3 reads CASSSHAVGEQYF. The DNA of the CDR3 is TGTGCCAGCAGTTCCCACGCGGTCGGAGAGCAGTACTTC.

This clonotype was seen many times. CDR3 region: CASSFGTSGYNEQFF. In DNA, the CDR3 is TGTGCCAGTAGTTTCGGGACTAGCGGCTACAATGAGCAGTTCTTC. This chain joins TRBV19 and TRBJ2-1; TRBD2 agrees at 11 bases. The J segment lost 3 bases and the V segment lost 5 bases, leaving 3 bases of the junction unmatched. This CDR3 spans 15 amino acids. Germline CDR1 and CDR2: LNHDA and SQIVND (reference sequence).

This clonotype has ten or more counts. This chain uses TRBV5-1 with TRBJ2-7; D might be TRBD2 (5 bases). V dropped 0 bases and J dropped 3 bases, with 10 bases sitting between them. This CDR3 comprises 14 residues. Germline lookup yields CDR1 SGHRS and CDR2 YFSETQ. CDR3 loop: CASSLEPGNYEQYF. In DNA, the CDR3 is TGCGCCAGCAGCTTGGAACCGGGAAACTACGAGCAGTACTTC.

This clonotype was picked up many times. V gene TRBV7-6 combines with J gene TRBJ2-7, with 7 positions matching TRBD2. The germline gives CDR1 SGHVS, CDR2 FNYEAQ. This CDR3 is 14 amino acids long. V lost 4 bases and J lost 3; bases outside the gene matches: 6. CDR3 amino acids: CASSWVGGGYEQYF. The CDR3 DNA reads as TGTGCCAGCAGCTGGGTTGGCGGGGGCTACGAGCAGTACTTC.

This clonotype was observed at least ten times. The V call is TRBV4-1, the J call TRBJ2-7, with 7 bases identical to TRBD1. CDR1 and CDR2 from the germline V gene are MGHRA and YSYEKL. V shed 0 bases, J shed 2 bases, and the junction held 4 bases outside the gene matches. This CDR3 has 15 residues. CDR3 sequence: CASSQERGPAYEQYF. CDR3 nucleotides: TGCGCCAGCAGCCAAGAAAGGGGGCCTGCCTACGAGCAGTACTTC.

This clonotype was counted many times. The rearrangement links TRBV9 to TRBJ2-2; no clear D gene. CDR1 SGDLS and CDR2 YYNGEE come from the germline V gene. CDR3 length equals 17 residues. Trimming took off 4 bases at V and 0 bases at J, with 16 bases between the two ends. The CDR3 sequence is CASSPRVGGANTGELFF. CDR3 DNA: TGTGCCAGCAGCCCTCGGGTGGGCGGCGCGAACACCGGGGAGCTGTTTTTT.

This clonotype was recorded many times. The chain employs TRBV6-5 and TRBJ2-7; D is unclear. The germline V gene has CDR1 MNHEY and CDR2 SVGAGI. This CDR3 region has 15 residues. V was clipped by 0 bases and J by 0 bases, with 9 bases between them. CDR3 nucleotide sequence: TGTGCCAGCAGTTACTCGGGCGCTACCTCCTACGAGCAGTACTTC. Its protein product is CASSYSGATSYEQYF.

This clonotype turned up a few times. The chain is built from TRBV11-3 and TRBJ1-1, with TRBD1 as a possible D gene (6 bases). Trimming removed 5 bases from V and 5 bases from J, with 18 bases in between. The CDR3 is made up of 15 amino acids. Per germline, CDR1 SGHNT and CDR2 YENEEA. CDR3 sequence: CASSPLTGQGTEAFF. CDR3 DNA: TGTGCCAGCAGCCCCTTGACAGGTCAGGGTACTGAAGCTTTCTTT.

This clonotype was counted only a few times. The chain has TRBV3-1 and TRBJ2-7; the match to TRBD1 covers 10 bases. Germline lookup yields CDR1 LGHDT and CDR2 YNNKEL (reference sequence). This CDR3 comprises 15 residues. V shed 0 bases, J shed 3 bases, and the junction held 2 bases outside the gene matches. CDR3 protein: CASSQEGQGYYEQYF. The CDR3 coding sequence is TGTGCCAGCAGCCAAGAGGGACAGGGGTACTACGAGCAGTACTTC.

This clonotype appeared many times. The rearrangement links TRBV20-1 to TRBJ2-3, with a tentative D call TRBD2 (6 bases). The length of the CDR3 is 17 residues. Germline-derived CDR1 and CDR2 are DFQATT and SNEGSKA (reference sequence). The germline V and J ends were trimmed by 0 bases and 0 bases, with 16 bases remaining between them. The CDR3 is CSARDLWAGSSTDTQYF. CDR3 coding DNA: TGCAGTGCTAGAGATTTGTGGGCGGGATCTAGCACAGATACGCAGTATTTT.

The table lists this clonotype with a few counts. A read error may explain this, as a much larger clone is one base away. V is TRBV30 and J is TRBJ2-2, with 9 nucleotides matching TRBD1. The CDR3 contains 14 residues. Germline assignment: CDR1 GTSNPN and CDR2 SVGIG (reference sequence). This CDR3 reads CAWSSGQGAGGLFF. The CDR3 nucleotides are TGTGCCTGGAGTTCGGGACAGGGAGCCGGGGGGCTGTTTTTT.

This clonotype was recorded at least ten times. The chain is built from TRBV10-3 and TRBJ1-5, with no clear D. Trimming left V 4 bases short and J 4 bases short, with 8 bases between. CDR1 and CDR2 (germline): ENHRY, SYGVKD. This CDR3 comprises 13 residues. The CDR3 reads CAISGANNQPQHF. The CDR3 DNA reads TGTGCCATCAGTGGCGCGAATAATCAGCCCCAGCATTTT.

This clonotype has at least ten counts. The genes are TRBV7-6 and TRBJ2-2, with TRBD2 matching over 7 bases. Germline CDR1 is SGHVS and CDR2 is FNYEAQ. V was pared by 4 bases and J by 10 bases, with 15 bases of the junction left unmatched. The CDR3 extends over 16 amino acids. CDR3 in amino acids: CASSSGEGLPPEELFF. The DNA of the CDR3 is TGTGCCAGCAGCTCCGGAGAGGGACTACCACCGGAGGAGCTGTTTTTT.

This clonotype was detected only a few times. CDR3 nucleotide sequence: TGTGCCATCAGTGCCGGCCTAACCTCCTACGAGCAGTACTTC. Translation: CAISAGLTSYEQYF. V usage is TRBV10-3 and J usage is TRBJ2-7; no clear D gene. Germline CDR1 reads ENHRY; CDR2 reads SYGVKD. This CDR3 has 14 residues. The V gene lost 4 bases and the J gene lost 0 bases, with 10 bases spanning the gap.

In this sample, this clonotype turned up many times. This chain uses TRBV5-1 with TRBJ2-5; 7 bases line up with TRBD2. Trimming cost V 0 bases and J 5 bases; bases outside gene matches: 4. The CDR3 spans 14 residues. Germline assignment: CDR1 SGHRS and CDR2 YFSETQ. CDR3 amino acids: CASSLGEGRETQYF. DNA of the CDR3: TGCGCCAGCAGCTTGGGGGAGGGCCGGGAGACCCAGTACTTC.

This clonotype was recorded a few times. The V and J genes are TRBV20-1 and TRBJ2-5, with 11 bases that match TRBD2. The CDR3 length is 20 residues. Looked up from germline, CDR1 is DFQATT and CDR2 is SNEGSKA (reference sequence). Trimming at V came to 3 bases and at J to 0 bases, leaving 18 bases not matched to a gene. The CDR3 protein is CSASPLLYTTGLADQETQYF. In nucleotides, the CDR3 is TGCAGTGCTAGCCCCCTTCTTTATACTACGGGACTAGCGGACCAAGAGACCCAGTACTTC.

This clonotype showed up many times. J is TRBJ2-1 and V is TRBV11-2; D possibly uses TRBD1 or TRBD2 (5 bases each). V lost 2 bases and J lost 14, with 10 bases in between. This CDR3 has 11 amino acids. The germline V gene has CDR1 SGHAT and CDR2 FQNNGV. The CDR3 DNA sequence: TGTGCCAGCAGCTTATTGGGACCGGAGTTCTTC. It is translated as CASSLLGPEFF.

This clonotype was seen only a few times. The chain combines TRBV11-3 with TRBJ2-4; D might be TRBD2 (6 bases). Trimming shortened V by 5 bases and J by 3 bases, and 17 bases separated the two germline ends. This CDR3 has 16 amino acids. Per the germline V gene, CDR1 is SGHNT and CDR2 is YENEEA. The CDR3: CASSPPPWEVKNIQYF. For the CDR3, the DNA is TGTGCCAGCAGCCCCCCCCCGTGGGAGGTCAAAAACATTCAGTACTTC.

This clonotype was seen at least ten times. DNA of the CDR3: TGTGCCAGCAGCTTGGAAACACCCAACACTGAAGCTTTCTTT. Amino acid sequence: CASSLETPNTEAFF. This chain connects TRBV5-6 to TRBJ1-1; D unclear. The ends were cut back, 0 bases at V and 2 bases at J, with 8 bases in the middle. Germline loops: CDR1 SGHDT, CDR2 YYEEEE. The CDR3 loop spans 14 amino acids. The variable domain in full, with the rest retrieved from reference TRBV5-6 and TRBJ1-1, is DAGVTQSPTHLIKTRGQQVTLRCSPKSGHDTVSWYQQALGQGPQFIFQYYEEEERQRGNFPDRFSGHQFPNYSSELNVNALLLGDSALYLCASSLETPNTEAFFGQGTRLTVV.